This entry lists 19 T cell receptor beta chains sequenced from one sample in a study of CD8 T cells in Susac syndrome. Random-hexamer reverse transcription was applied to about 0.5 to 1 ug RNA. TCRdb reanalysed the immunoSEQ multiplex PCR reads using MiXCR and keeps one entry per CDR3 protein. The sample holds around 300,000 distinct CDR3 sequences, roughly 85% seen once. Sequencing input: CD8+ T cells from PBMCs. The receptors originated from a human donor with multiple sclerosis.

The chain has TRBV18 and TRBJ2-1, with D tentatively TRBD2 (6 bases). Trimming removed 3 bases at V and 2 bases at J, with 14 bases between. This CDR3 has 16 amino acids. Germline loops: CDR1 KGHSH, CDR2 LQKENI. The chain's CDR3 is CASSPAGDFTYNEQFF. The CDR3 coding sequence is TGTGCCAGCTCACCGGCCGGGGACTTTACCTACAATGAGCAGTTCTTC.

The J gene is TRBJ1-1, the V gene TRBV6-5; D is possibly TRBD1 (5 bases). V gave up 6 bases and J gave up 4 bases, with 12 bases separating them. The CDR3 spans 13 residues. CDR1 is MNHEY and CDR2 is SVGAGI in the germline V gene. The DNA for the CDR3 is TGTGCCAGCAGCCCCGACAGTATCACTGAAGCTTTCTTT. Translation: CASSPDSITEAFF.

The chain couples TRBV20-1 to TRBJ2-7, with TRBD2 as a possible D gene (6 bases). Germline V CDR1 and CDR2: DFQATT, SNEGSKA (reference sequence). The V gene lost 0 bases and the J gene lost 0 bases, with 15 bases spanning the gap. CDR3 length: 16 residues. The CDR3 DNA reads as TGCAGTGCTAGAGAACGGTTAGCGGAGCCCTCCTACGAGCAGTACTTC. Protein: CSARERLAEPSYEQYF.

The chain couples TRBV29-1 to TRBJ2-1; 12 nucleotides agree with TRBD1. Germline CDR1 and CDR2: SQVTM and ANQGSEA. J lost 9 bases, V lost 4 bases, and 7 bases had no gene match. This CDR3 comprises 14 residues. CDR3 residues: CSVAGQGAPREQFF. CDR3 bases: TGCAGCGTTGCGGGACAGGGGGCTCCCCGTGAGCAGTTCTTC.

The chain carries TRBV28 and TRBJ2-4; no firm D call. V was trimmed by 1 base and J by 0 bases, leaving 7 bases between them. In germline, CDR1 is MDHEN, CDR2 SYDVKM. The length of the CDR3 is 15 residues. The CDR3 reads CASSLFSRAKNIQYF. In nucleotides, the CDR3 is TGTGCCAGCAGTTTATTCTCCCGAGCCAAAAACATTCAGTACTTC.

This chain connects TRBV7-9 to TRBJ2-1, with D hard to call. Germline lookup yields CDR1 SEHNR and CDR2 FQNEAQ (reference sequence). The CDR3 spans 13 residues. Trimming left V 7 bases short and J 1 base short, with 8 bases between. CDR3 coding DNA: TGTGCCAGCATCAAATGGTCCTACAATGAGCAGTTCTTC. Translation gives CASIKWSYNEQFF.

The chain employs TRBV28 and TRBJ2-7; 13 bases map to TRBD2. V dropped 5 bases and J dropped 1; count of bases not matched to a gene: 20. The CDR3 extends over 21 amino acids. Germline CDR1 and CDR2: MDHEN and SYDVKM. As DNA, the CDR3 is TGTGCCAGCAGTCCCCCCACCCATTGGGCCGGGACTAGCGGGACATCCTACGAGCAGTACTTC. Translating it yields CASSPPTHWAGTSGTSYEQYF.

V usage is TRBV27 and J usage is TRBJ1-4, with 7 bases identical to TRBD1. Germline V lookup: CDR1 MNHEY, CDR2 SMNVEV (reference sequence). CDR3 length equals 15 residues. The V gene end was trimmed by 2 bases and the J gene end by 4 bases; junction bases not matched to a gene: 4. CDR3 nucleotide sequence: TGTGCCAGCAGTTTAGGGACAGTGAGTAATGAAAAACTGTTTTTT. Encoded protein: CASSLGTVSNEKLFF.

The rearrangement uses TRBV5-4 and TRBJ2-2; D is undetermined. Trimming removed 4 bases from V and 6 bases from J, with 7 bases in between. In germline, CDR1 is SGHNT, CDR2 YYREEE (reference sequence). The CDR3 runs 12 residues. CDR3 DNA: TGTGCCAGCAGCAAAAATTCCGGGGAGCTGTTTTTT. It is translated as CASSKNSGELFF.

The chain is built from TRBV6-1 and TRBJ2-1; TRBD2 matches at 14 bases. The V and J ends lost 5 bases and 7 bases, in that order; junction bases with no gene match: 7. CDR3 length: 16 amino acids. Germline V gene sequence: CDR1 MNHNS, CDR2 SASEGT. The CDR3 protein is CASSRLAGGPTNEQFF. CDR3 sequence (DNA): TGTGCCAGCAGTAGACTAGCGGGAGGGCCGACGAATGAGCAGTTCTTC.

The chain links TRBV20-1 to TRBJ1-4; D is ambiguous. The germline CDR1 and CDR2 sequences are DFQATT and SNEGSKA (reference sequence). The CDR3 totals 13 residues. Trimming pared 6 bases from V and 5 bases from J, leaving 13 bases between. The CDR3 DNA reads as TGCAGTGCCAACAATGGCCGGAATGAAAAACTGTTTTTT. Amino acid sequence: CSANNGRNEKLFF.

The chain carries TRBV5-4 and TRBJ2-5; possible D gene TRBD2, 6 bases. This CDR3 is built from 14 residues. V lost 3 bases, J lost 2 bases, and 11 bases lay in between. CDR1 is SGHNT and CDR2 is YYREEE in the germline V gene (reference sequence). The CDR3 sequence is CASSSGLQQETQYF. DNA for the CDR3: TGTGCCAGCAGCTCGGGACTCCAACAAGAGACCCAGTACTTC.

The J gene is TRBJ1-3, the V gene TRBV9, with TRBD1 matching over 7 bases. CDR3 length: 15 residues. The germline V gene has CDR1 SGDLS and CDR2 YYNGEE. The trim removed 3 bases at V and 0 bases at J, leaving 3 bases unmatched. The DNA for the CDR3 is TGTGCCAGCAGCGAGGGGACAGCCTCTGGAAACACCATATATTTT. Its translation: CASSEGTASGNTIYF.

This sequence joins TRBV4-3 and TRBJ1-1; a weak D match, TRBD1 (5 bases). Trimming stripped 6 bases from V and 1 base from J, with 9 bases between. CDR1 is LGHNA, CDR2 YSLEER, per germline. The CDR3 has 13 amino acids. The CDR3 DNA reads TGCGCCAGCAGGGACCAGGGGAACACTGAAGCTTTCTTT. Translation gives CASRDQGNTEAFF.

The gene calls are TRBV9 and TRBJ2-7, with 8 bases fitting TRBD2. The J segment lost 5 bases and the V segment lost 3 bases, leaving 16 bases of the junction unmatched. There are 17 residues in the CDR3. Germline values: CDR1 SGDLS, CDR2 YYNGEE. For the CDR3, the DNA is TGTGCCAGCAGCGGGTCGCCGTACAGCGGGAGTTTCCACGAGCAGTACTTC. It translates to CASSGSPYSGSFHEQYF.

This rearrangement joins TRBV6-6 to TRBJ2-7; 7 positions agree with TRBD2. This CDR3 is built from 16 residues. Germline CDR1 and CDR2: MNHNY and SVGAGI (reference sequence). The V gene end was trimmed by 2 bases and the J gene end by 3 bases; junction bases not matched to a gene: 10. In DNA, the CDR3 is TGTGCCAGCAGTTACCCCCCCCTAGCGGAGGTCTACGAGCAGTACTTC. Protein: CASSYPPLAEVYEQYF.

This chain connects TRBV28 to TRBJ2-1; 9 nucleotides line up with TRBD2. The CDR3 runs to 17 residues. Germline V gene data show CDR1 as MDHEN and CDR2 as SYDVKM. Trimming took 5 bases from V and 2 from J; bases not matched to a gene: 10. The CDR3 here is CASSPTLAGPAYNEQFF. CDR3 coding DNA: TGTGCCAGCAGTCCCACCCTAGCGGGGCCTGCCTACAATGAGCAGTTCTTC.

This clonotype has just a few counts. The CDR3 DNA reads as TGTGCCAGCAGCCGACCAGGAAGCGATGACACTGAAGCTTTCTTT. Its protein is CASSRPGSDDTEAFF. The J gene is TRBJ1-1, the V gene TRBV9; D remains unclear. V lost 4 bases and J lost 3, with 16 bases in between. This CDR3 is built from 15 residues. Germline CDR1 is SGDLS and CDR2 is YYNGEE.

This clonotype has only a few counts. As DNA, the CDR3 is TGTGCCAGCAGCCCGCCGGGACCGAACACTGAAGCTTTCTTT. Its translation: CASSPPGPNTEAFF. The chain couples TRBV5-4 to TRBJ1-1, with D tentatively TRBD1 (5 bases). V was shortened by 4 bases and J by 1 base, with 11 bases between the two germline ends. CDR3 size: 14 residues. From germline, CDR1 is SGHNT and CDR2 YYREEE (reference sequence).